This TCR beta chain was profiled in a study of blood T cell repertoires in COVID-19. Study information: T cells, B-cell-depleted T cells, or PBMCs supplied cDNA or gDNA.

Original data processing: Counts of nucleated cells, estimated from reference gene primer amplification, were obtained. Sequenced by immunoSEQ multiplex PCR; TCRdb stores in-frame clones only, minus some. Clonal size and the V and J genes are those of that table, whereas D and trimming came from the DNA. The data contain over 90,000 clones, approximately 90% of them singletons. The CDR3 consists of 16 residues. Trimming left V 0 bases short and J 0 bases short, with 10 bases between. The V gene's germline CDR1 is SGHNT and CDR2 YYREEE (reference sequence). The clonotype comes from a man in his fifties or sixties in a cohort sampled during active COVID-19. Sequencing input: peripheral blood. The V and J genes are TRBV5-4 and TRBJ2-1, with TRBD2 as a possible D gene (7 bases). The CDR3 nucleotides are TGTGCCAGCAGCTTGGGCGGGGGCTCCTCCTACAATGAGCAGTTCTTC. Translated: CASSLGGGSSYNEQFF. Combining the CDR3 with reference TRBV5-4 and TRBJ2-1 gives the whole variable domain ETGVTQSPTHLIKTRGQQVTLRCSSQSGHNTVSWYQQALGQGPQFIFQYYREEENGRGNFPPRFSGLQFPNYSSELNVNALELDDSALYLCASSLGGGSSYNEQFFGPGTRLTVL.